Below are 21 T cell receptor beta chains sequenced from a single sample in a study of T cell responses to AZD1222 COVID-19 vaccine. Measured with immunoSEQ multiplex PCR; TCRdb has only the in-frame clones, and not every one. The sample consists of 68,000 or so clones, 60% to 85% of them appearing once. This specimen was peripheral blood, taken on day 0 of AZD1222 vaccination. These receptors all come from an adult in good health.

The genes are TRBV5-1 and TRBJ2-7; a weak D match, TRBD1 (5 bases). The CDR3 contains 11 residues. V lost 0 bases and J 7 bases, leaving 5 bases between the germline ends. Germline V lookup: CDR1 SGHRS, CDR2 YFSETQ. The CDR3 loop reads CASSLEGEQYF. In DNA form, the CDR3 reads TGCGCCAGCAGCTTGGAGGGGGAGCAGTACTTC.

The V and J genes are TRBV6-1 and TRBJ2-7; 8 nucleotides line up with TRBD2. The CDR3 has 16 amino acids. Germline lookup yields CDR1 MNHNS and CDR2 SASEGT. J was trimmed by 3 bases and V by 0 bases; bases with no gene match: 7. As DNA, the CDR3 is TGTGCCAGCAGTGAAGCTTGGTCTAGCGGGTACTACGAGCAGTACTTC. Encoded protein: CASSEAWSSGYYEQYF.

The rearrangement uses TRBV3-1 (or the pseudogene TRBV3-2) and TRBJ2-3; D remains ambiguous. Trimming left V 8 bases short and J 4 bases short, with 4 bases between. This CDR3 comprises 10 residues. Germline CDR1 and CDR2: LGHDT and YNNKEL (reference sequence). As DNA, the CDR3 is TGTGCCAGCGGGGCAGATACGCAGTATTTT. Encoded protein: CASGADTQYF.

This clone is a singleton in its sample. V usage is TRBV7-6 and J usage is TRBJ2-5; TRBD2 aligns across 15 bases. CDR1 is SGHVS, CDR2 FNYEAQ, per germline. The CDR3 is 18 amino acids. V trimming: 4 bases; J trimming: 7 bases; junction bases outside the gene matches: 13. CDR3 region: CASSSGTSGGNRHGTQYF. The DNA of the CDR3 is TGTGCCAGCAGCTCGGGGACTAGCGGGGGGAACCGCCATGGGACCCAGTACTTC.

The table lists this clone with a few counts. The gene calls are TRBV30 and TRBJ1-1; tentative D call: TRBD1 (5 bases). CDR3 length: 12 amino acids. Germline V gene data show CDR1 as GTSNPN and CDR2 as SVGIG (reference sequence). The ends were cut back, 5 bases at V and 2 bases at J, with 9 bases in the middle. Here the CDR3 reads CAWGDGNTEAFF. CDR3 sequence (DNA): TGTGCCTGGGGGGACGGCAACACTGAAGCTTTCTTT.

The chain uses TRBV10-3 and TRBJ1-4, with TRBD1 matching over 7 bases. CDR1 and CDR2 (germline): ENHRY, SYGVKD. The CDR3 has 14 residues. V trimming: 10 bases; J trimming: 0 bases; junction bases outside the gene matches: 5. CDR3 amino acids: CATRDRSTNEKLFF. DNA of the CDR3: TGTGCCACGCGGGACAGATCAACTAATGAAAAACTGTTTTTT.

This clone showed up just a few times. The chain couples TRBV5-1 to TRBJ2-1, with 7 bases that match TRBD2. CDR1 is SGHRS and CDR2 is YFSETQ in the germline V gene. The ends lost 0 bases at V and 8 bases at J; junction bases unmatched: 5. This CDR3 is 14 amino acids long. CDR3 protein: CASSLAFAGDEQFF. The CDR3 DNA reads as TGCGCCAGCAGCTTGGCCTTCGCGGGGGATGAGCAGTTCTTC.

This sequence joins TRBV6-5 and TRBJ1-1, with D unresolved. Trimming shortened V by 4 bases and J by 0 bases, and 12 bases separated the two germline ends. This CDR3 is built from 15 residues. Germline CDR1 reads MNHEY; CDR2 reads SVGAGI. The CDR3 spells CASSLDRVLNTEAFF. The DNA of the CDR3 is TGTGCCAGCAGTTTGGACCGAGTGTTGAACACTGAAGCTTTCTTT.

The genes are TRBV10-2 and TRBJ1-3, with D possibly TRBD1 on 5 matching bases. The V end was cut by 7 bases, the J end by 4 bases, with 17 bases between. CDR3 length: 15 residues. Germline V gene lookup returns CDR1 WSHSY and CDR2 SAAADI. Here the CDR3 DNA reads TGCGCCAGCACCGATCGAGGACACCGCGGAAACACCATATATTTT. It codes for CASTDRGHRGNTIYF.

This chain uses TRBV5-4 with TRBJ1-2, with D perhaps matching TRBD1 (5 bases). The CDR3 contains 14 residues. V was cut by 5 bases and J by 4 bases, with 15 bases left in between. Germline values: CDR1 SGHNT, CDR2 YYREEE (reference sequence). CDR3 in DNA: TGTGCCAGCAGGAAGACAGAGAAGATCTATGGCTACACCTTC. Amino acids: CASRKTEKIYGYTF.

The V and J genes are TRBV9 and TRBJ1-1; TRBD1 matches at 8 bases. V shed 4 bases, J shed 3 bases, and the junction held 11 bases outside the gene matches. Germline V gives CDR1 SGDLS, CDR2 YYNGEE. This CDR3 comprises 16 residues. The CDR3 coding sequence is TGTGCCAGCAGCCAAGCAGGGGGCGCGGAATACACTGAAGCTTTCTTT. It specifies CASSQAGGAEYTEAFF.

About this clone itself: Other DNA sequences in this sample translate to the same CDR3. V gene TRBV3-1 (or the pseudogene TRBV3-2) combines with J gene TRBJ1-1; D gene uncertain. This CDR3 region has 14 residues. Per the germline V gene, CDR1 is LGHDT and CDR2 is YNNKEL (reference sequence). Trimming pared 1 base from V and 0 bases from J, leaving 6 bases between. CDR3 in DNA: TGTGCCAGCAGCCAAGGCCGTTTGAACACTGAAGCTTTCTTT. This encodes CASSQGRLNTEAFF.

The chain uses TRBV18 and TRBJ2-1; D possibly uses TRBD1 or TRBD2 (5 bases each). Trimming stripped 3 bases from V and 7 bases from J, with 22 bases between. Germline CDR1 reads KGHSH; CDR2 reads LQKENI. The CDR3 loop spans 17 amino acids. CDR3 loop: CASSPERGPQITNEQFF. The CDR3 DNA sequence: TGTGCCAGCTCACCTGAGAGGGGCCCACAAATTACAAATGAGCAGTTCTTC.

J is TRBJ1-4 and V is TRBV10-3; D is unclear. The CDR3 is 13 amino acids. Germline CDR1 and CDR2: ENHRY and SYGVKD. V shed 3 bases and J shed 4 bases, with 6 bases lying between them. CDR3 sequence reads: CAISEVRNEKLFF. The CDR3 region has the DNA TGTGCCATCAGTGAAGTGCGTAATGAAAAACTGTTTTTT.

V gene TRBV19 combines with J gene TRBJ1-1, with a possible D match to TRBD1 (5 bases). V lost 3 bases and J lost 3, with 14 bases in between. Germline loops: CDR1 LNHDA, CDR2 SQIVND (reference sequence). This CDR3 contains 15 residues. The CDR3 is CASSIGGMGDTEAFF. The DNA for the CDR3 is TGTGCCAGTAGTATTGGCGGGATGGGGGACACTGAAGCTTTCTTT.

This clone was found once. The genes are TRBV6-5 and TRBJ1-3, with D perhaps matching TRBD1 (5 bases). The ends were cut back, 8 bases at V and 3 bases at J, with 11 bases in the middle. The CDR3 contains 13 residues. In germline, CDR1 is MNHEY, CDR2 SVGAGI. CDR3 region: CASGRGFGNTIYF. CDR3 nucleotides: TGTGCCAGCGGACGGGGCTTTGGAAACACCATATATTTT.

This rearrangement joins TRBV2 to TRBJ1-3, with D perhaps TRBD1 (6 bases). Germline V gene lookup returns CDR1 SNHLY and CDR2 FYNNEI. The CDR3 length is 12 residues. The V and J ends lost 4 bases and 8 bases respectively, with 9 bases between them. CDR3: CASSAGHDTIYF. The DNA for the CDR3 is TGTGCCAGCAGTGCGGGACACGACACCATATATTTT.

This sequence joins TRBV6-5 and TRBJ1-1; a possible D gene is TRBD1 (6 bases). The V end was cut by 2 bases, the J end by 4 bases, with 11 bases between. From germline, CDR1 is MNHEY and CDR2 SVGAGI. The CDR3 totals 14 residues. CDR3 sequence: CASSYGGGSTEAFF. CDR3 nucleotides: TGTGCCAGCAGTTACGGAGGGGGGAGCACTGAAGCTTTCTTT.

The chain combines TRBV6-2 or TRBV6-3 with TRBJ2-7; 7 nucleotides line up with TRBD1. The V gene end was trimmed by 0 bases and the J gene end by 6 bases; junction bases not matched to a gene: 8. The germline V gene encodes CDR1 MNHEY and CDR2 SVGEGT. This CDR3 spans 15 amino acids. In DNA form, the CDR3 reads TGTGCCAGCAGTTACTCCAACCGGACAGGTCCCGAGCAGTACTTC. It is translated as CASSYSNRTGPEQYF.

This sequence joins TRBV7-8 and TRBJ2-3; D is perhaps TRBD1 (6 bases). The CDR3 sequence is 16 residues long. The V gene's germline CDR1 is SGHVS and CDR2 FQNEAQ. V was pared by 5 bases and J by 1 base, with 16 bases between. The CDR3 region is CASSVHRGQRTDTQYF. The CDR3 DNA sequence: TGTGCCAGCAGCGTCCATCGCGGACAGCGCACAGATACGCAGTATTTT.

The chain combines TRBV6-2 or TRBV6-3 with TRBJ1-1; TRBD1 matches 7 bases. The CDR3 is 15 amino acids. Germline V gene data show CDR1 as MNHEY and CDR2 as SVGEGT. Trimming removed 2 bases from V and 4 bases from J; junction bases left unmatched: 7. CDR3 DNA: TGTGCCAGCAGTTACGACAGGGAACGGATCACTGAAGCTTTCTTT. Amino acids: CASSYDRERITEAFF.